This TCR beta chain was captured in a study of blood T cell repertoires in COVID-19. Sequencing was performed with immunoSEQ multiplex PCR; in TCRdb, only in-frame clones are kept and a portion is missing. The sample has tens of thousands of clones; roughly 90% are singletons. This CDR3 has 14 residues. Trimming took off 6 bases at V and 2 bases at J, with 11 bases between the two ends. CDR1 and CDR2 (germline): LNHDA, SQIVND (reference sequence). Input material: peripheral blood. This receptor was taken from a man in his 70s with active or convalescent COVID-19. The rearrangement uses TRBV19 and TRBJ1-5; D is possibly TRBD1 (5 bases). CDR3 loop: CASSQQQGNQPQHF. Written as DNA, the CDR3 is TGTGCCAGTAGCCAACAACAGGGCAATCAGCCCCAGCATTTT. Full variable domain (outside the CDR3, taken from reference TRBV19 and TRBJ1-5): DGGITQSPKYLFRKEGQNVTLSCEQNLNHDAMYWYRQDPGQGLRLIYYSQIVNDFQKGDIAEGYSVSREKKESFPLTVTSAQKNPTAFYLCASSQQQGNQPQHFGDGTRLSIL.